The rows below give T cell receptor beta chains drawn from one sample of a study of siplizumab effects on memory and regulatory T cells. Clones were read by immunoSEQ multiplex PCR, and TCRdb kept only the in-frame ones, dropping some. The sample shows 60,000 or so clones, 90% to 95% of them seen only once. Sequencing was performed on CD8+ T cells sorted from blood. The receptors come from a human donor in good health. Each CDR3 is given with its conserved first and last residue. The D gene is left open where the match is weak. Expanded clones are given a class, and other clones once, few, many or no size at all.

size,V,D,J,CDR3,DNA
once,TRBV9,NA,TRBJ2-2,CASSAFDRATGELFF,TGTGCCAGCAGCGCCTTCGACCGAGCGACCGGGGAGCTGTTTTTT
NA,TRBV28,TRBD2,TRBJ2-1,CASSHGLAGFSYNEQFF,TGTGCCAGCAGTCATGGACTAGCGGGATTCTCCTACAATGAGCAGTTCTTC
NA,TRBV29-1,NA,TRBJ1-2,CSAPRAYGYTF,TGCAGCGCCCCCAGGGCCTATGGCTACACCTTC
NA,TRBV5-4,NA,TRBJ1-1,CASSLAVAARVTEAFF,TGTGCCAGCAGCTTGGCCGTCGCCGCGCGGGTCACTGAAGCTTTCTTT
NA,TRBV29-1,NA,TRBJ2-3,CSVERLDTDTQYF,TGCAGCGTTGAACGACTCGACACAGATACGCAGTATTTT
NA,TRBV30,TRBD2,TRBJ2-3,CAWSGTGGLRDTQYF,TGTGCCTGGAGTGGAACGGGAGGGCTGAGAGATACGCAGTATTTT
NA,TRBV27,NA,TRBJ1-5,CASSLTMASNQPQHF,TGTGCCAGCAGTCTCACAATGGCTAGCAATCAGCCCCAGCATTTT
NA,TRBV27,NA,TRBJ2-1,CASSLTRNNEQFF,TGTGCCAGCAGTTTAACGCGGAACAATGAGCAGTTCTTC
once,TRBV5-1,NA,TRBJ1-1,CASSLVALAETEAFF,TGCGCCAGCAGCTTGGTTGCTTTGGCGGAAACTGAAGCTTTCTTT
NA,TRBV30,NA,TRBJ2-7,CAWSSGTRPYEQYF,TGTGCCTGGAGTTCCGGGACAAGGCCCTACGAGCAGTACTTC
NA,TRBV2,NA,TRBJ2-5,CASRDTYQETQYF,TGTGCCAGCAGAGACACGTACCAAGAGACCCAGTACTTC
NA,TRBV30,NA,TRBJ1-2,CAWSDRNYGYTF,TGTGCCTGGAGTGACAGAAACTATGGCTACACCTTC
NA,TRBV7-6,TRBD2,TRBJ2-1,CASSISGSSYNEQFF,TGTGCCAGCAGCATTAGCGGGAGCTCCTACAATGAGCAGTTCTTC
once,TRBV27,TRBD1,TRBJ1-6,CASKQGNNSPLHF,TGTGCCAGCAAACAGGGGAATAATTCACCCCTCCACTTT
NA,TRBV2,NA,TRBJ2-1,CASKGLGGHNEQFF,TGTGCCAGCAAGGGTCTAGGAGGTCACAATGAGCAGTTCTTC
NA,TRBV5-4,NA,TRBJ2-3,CASSLGGTFTDTQYF,TGTGCCAGCAGCTTGGGGGGTACCTTCACAGATACGCAGTATTTT
NA,TRBV18,NA,TRBJ1-1,CASSGLYGREAFF,TGTGCCAGCTCGGGGTTGTACGGGCGAGAAGCTTTCTTT
NA,TRBV4-1,TRBD2,TRBJ2-1,CASSQPPGLADNEQFF,TGCGCCAGCAGCCAACCCCCGGGACTAGCGGACAATGAGCAGTTCTTC
NA,TRBV7-9,TRBD1,TRBJ2-6,CASSSIQGSQGANVLTF,TGTGCCAGCAGCTCGATACAGGGGTCGCAAGGGGCCAACGTCCTGACTTTC
NA,TRBV6-5,TRBD1,TRBJ2-7,CASSYGTGEYEQYF,TGTGCCAGCAGTTACGGGACAGGGGAGTACGAGCAGTACTTC
NA,TRBV28,NA,TRBJ2-7,CASSRRSGVDEQYF,TGTGCCAGCAGTCGCAGGTCGGGGGTCGACGAGCAGTACTTC
NA,TRBV9,NA,TRBJ2-1,CASSSRDPDSYNEQFF,TGTGCCAGCAGCTCTCGGGACCCCGACTCCTACAATGAGCAGTTCTTC
NA,TRBV20-1,NA,TRBJ2-1,CSAREVDEQFF,TGCAGTGCTAGAGAGGTCGATGAGCAGTTCTTC
NA,TRBV7-9,NA,TRBJ2-5,CASSFEEEETQYF,TGTGCCAGCAGCTTTGAAGAGGAAGAGACCCAGTACTTC
NA,TRBV14,TRBD1,TRBJ2-1,CASSQKGQGYNEQFF,TGTGCCAGCAGCCAAAAAGGACAGGGCTACAATGAGCAGTTCTTC
NA,TRBV6-1,NA,TRBJ1-1,CASSETTVYTEAFF,TGTGCCAGCAGTGAAACTACAGTCTACACTGAAGCTTTCTTT
NA,TRBV10-3,TRBD2,TRBJ2-2,CAIRRSGSNTGELFF,TGTGCCATCAGGAGGAGCGGGAGTAACACCGGGGAGCTGTTTTTT
NA,TRBV7-3,NA,TRBJ1-1,CASSLTRGGGTEAFF,TGTGCCAGCAGCTTAACCCGGGGTGGGGGTACTGAAGCTTTCTTT
NA,TRBV2,TRBD1,TRBJ1-5,CASRQGANSNQPQHF,TGTGCCAGCAGGCAGGGGGCAAATAGCAATCAGCCCCAGCATTTT